This T cell receptor (beta chain) originates from a study of blood T cell repertoires in COVID-19. Overall study: COVID-19 samples collected from the United States, Italy and Spain covered acute and convalescent phases. The cDNA or gDNA used as material had been derived from T cells, B-cell-depleted T cells, or PBMCs.

Per the original methods: Counts of nucleated cells, estimated from reference gene primer amplification, were obtained. Assay: immunoSEQ multiplex PCR; the TCRdb copy retains only in-frame clones and omits some. V, J and clone size are taken as reported in that table, and D and trimming were inferred from the DNA itself. The sample yields approximately 150,000 clones, 65% to 85% seen once. The specimen sequenced was peripheral blood. The TCR comes from a woman aged 55-69 years with acute or convalescent COVID-19.

The CDR3 DNA is TGTGCCAGCAGCCCAGCAGGGGGCATCACTGAAGCTTTCTTT. Protein: CASSPAGGITEAFF. The chain uses TRBV7-8 and TRBJ1-1; the match to TRBD1 covers 8 bases. The length of the CDR3 is 14 residues. From germline, CDR1 is SGHVS and CDR2 FQNEAQ. The V and J ends lost 5 bases and 4 bases, in that order; junction bases with no gene match: 6.